What follows are 18 T cell receptor beta chains derived from one specimen sequenced in a study of cytomegalovirus exposure and HLA in healthy donors. The PCR employed 60 Vbeta primers together with 13 Jbeta primers. Clones were sequenced by immunoSEQ multiplex PCR, and TCRdb holds only the in-frame ones, with some missing. The sample holds 200,000 to 250,000 clones, roughly 82% seen once. The source material was PBMCs. These receptors originate from a woman aged 40 to 50 in good health and CMV-seropositive.

The chain carries TRBV19 and TRBJ1-1, with TRBD1 identical over 10 bases. Trimming removed 3 bases from V and 5 bases from J; junction bases left unmatched: 6. This CDR3 is 15 amino acids long. Germline CDR1 is LNHDA and CDR2 is SQIVND (reference sequence). Written as DNA, the CDR3 is TGTGCCAGTAGTATCCTCGACAGGGGGCCAACTGAAGCTTTCTTT. Translated, it gives CASSILDRGPTEAFF. The entire variable domain, with the rest obtained from reference TRBV19 and TRBJ1-1, is as follows: DGGITQSPKYLFRKEGQNVTLSCEQNLNHDAMYWYRQDPGQGLRLIYYSQIVNDFQKGDIAEGYSVSREKKESFPLTVTSAQKNPTAFYLCASSILDRGPTEAFFGQGTRLTVV.

The chain joins TRBV7-2 to TRBJ2-7; 12 positions agree with TRBD2. Germline loops: CDR1 SGHTA, CDR2 FQGNSA. CDR3 size: 16 residues. After removal of 1 base from V and 5 bases from J, the junction contained 6 bases not matched to a gene. This CDR3 is CASSLEPSGGAHEQYF. CDR3 bases: TGTGCCAGCAGCTTAGAGCCTAGCGGGGGGGCCCACGAGCAGTACTTC.

This chain joins TRBV7-9 and TRBJ1-4; the D is unclear. Germline CDR1 reads SEHNR; CDR2 reads FQNEAQ (reference sequence). V was pared by 2 bases and J by 4 bases, with 8 bases between. This CDR3 region has 14 residues. Here the CDR3 reads CASSLTGINEKLFF. The CDR3 nucleotides read TGTGCCAGCAGCTTAACGGGGATTAATGAAAAACTGTTTTTT.

This rearrangement joins TRBV14 to TRBJ1-2; 11 bases are shared with TRBD1. V shed 4 bases, J shed 5 bases, and the junction held 3 bases outside the gene matches. This CDR3 is 14 amino acids long. Germline V gene sequence: CDR1 SGHDN, CDR2 FVKESK. The CDR3 nucleotides read TGTGCCAGCAGCCTTGGACAGGGGGCTTATGGCTACACCTTC. Amino acid sequence: CASSLGQGAYGYTF.

This chain connects TRBV5-1 to TRBJ2-1, with D perhaps TRBD1 (5 bases). The germline gives CDR1 SGHRS, CDR2 YFSETQ. Trimming took off 2 bases at V and 8 bases at J, with 14 bases between the two ends. This CDR3 is built from 14 residues. The CDR3 DNA reads TGCGCCAGCAGCTTCGTGGACATAGGGGATGAGCAGTTCTTC. Its translation is CASSFVDIGDEQFF.

The gene calls are TRBV7-2 and TRBJ2-5; D is perhaps TRBD1 (7 bases). The V and J ends lost 4 bases and 4 bases respectively, with 10 bases between them. This CDR3 comprises 13 residues. Germline CDR1 and CDR2: SGHTA and FQGNSA. CDR3 protein: CASSYRGGETQYF. DNA of the CDR3: TGTGCCAGCAGCTACAGGGGAGGAGAGACCCAGTACTTC.

V usage is TRBV10-3 and J usage is TRBJ1-2; 7 nucleotides agree with TRBD1. The V and J ends lost 5 bases and 0 bases, in that order; junction bases with no gene match: 3. Germline-derived CDR1 and CDR2 are ENHRY and SYGVKD. This CDR3 spans 14 amino acids. CDR3 DNA sequence: TGTGCCATCAGTAGAGGACAGGCTAACTATGGCTACACCTTC. It is translated as CAISRGQANYGYTF.

V gene TRBV6-5 combines with J gene TRBJ2-5; tentative D call: TRBD1 (5 bases). Per the germline V gene, CDR1 is MNHEY and CDR2 is SVGAGI. The CDR3 has 15 amino acids. The V end was cut by 6 bases, the J end by 2 bases, with 16 bases between. The CDR3 coding sequence is TGTGCCAGCAGCGCCCCACCAGGGTCTCAAGAGACCCAGTACTTC. Amino acid sequence: CASSAPPGSQETQYF.

This chain links TRBV19 with TRBJ2-2, with TRBD2 identical over 13 bases. Unmatched junction bases numbered 8, after V lost 6 bases and J lost 1 base. CDR1 and CDR2 from the germline V gene are LNHDA and SQIVND (reference sequence). This CDR3 has 18 residues. The CDR3 here is CASRRTGTSGVNTGELFF. The DNA of the CDR3 is TGTGCCAGTAGGCGCACCGGGACTAGCGGGGTGAACACCGGGGAGCTGTTTTTT. Together with reference TRBV19 and TRBJ2-2, the CDR3 gives the full variable domain: DGGITQSPKYLFRKEGQNVTLSCEQNLNHDAMYWYRQDPGQGLRLIYYSQIVNDFQKGDIAEGYSVSREKKESFPLTVTSAQKNPTAFYLCASRRTGTSGVNTGELFFGEGSRLTVL.

The chain recombines TRBV11-3 with TRBJ1-2; no clear D gene. The germline V gene encodes CDR1 SGHNT and CDR2 YENEEA. CDR3 length equals 14 residues. The V gene lost 0 bases and the J gene lost 2 bases, with 7 bases spanning the gap. This chain's CDR3 is CASSLDYSNYGYTF. The CDR3, as DNA: TGTGCCAGCAGCTTAGACTACAGCAACTATGGCTACACCTTC.

The rearrangement joins TRBV5-1 to TRBJ2-2; 7 bases are a match to TRBD1. From germline, CDR1 is SGHRS and CDR2 YFSETQ. CDR3 length: 16 residues. The trim removed 4 bases at V and 4 bases at J, leaving 10 bases unmatched. CDR3: CASSREGQSFTGELFF. CDR3 nucleotide sequence: TGCGCCAGCAGCCGCGAGGGACAGTCCTTCACCGGGGAGCTGTTTTTT. Full variable domain (remainder filled in from reference TRBV5-1 and TRBJ2-2): KAGVTQTPRYLIKTRGQQVTLSCSPISGHRSVSWYQQTPGQGLQFLFEYFSETQRNKGNFPGRFSGRQFSNSRSEMNVSTLELGDSALYLCASSREGQSFTGELFFGEGSRLTVL.

J is TRBJ2-1 and V is TRBV6-5, with 10 bases identical to TRBD1. Germline CDR1 reads MNHEY; CDR2 reads SVGAGI. The CDR3 consists of 14 residues. With V trimmed by 6 bases and J by 6 bases, 5 bases remained unmatched. The CDR3 bases are TGTGCCAGCAGCTCCCGGACAGGGGGCAATGAGCAGTTCTTC. Translation gives CASSSRTGGNEQFF.

In its sample, this clone was seen once. This chain connects TRBV9 to TRBJ2-3; no reliable D call. The length of the CDR3 is 14 residues. Germline V gives CDR1 SGDLS, CDR2 YYNGEE. The V and J ends lost 3 bases and 2 bases respectively, with 10 bases between them. CDR3 sequence reads: CASSARPVTDTQYF. The DNA of the CDR3 is TGTGCCAGCAGCGCCCGTCCGGTCACAGATACGCAGTATTTT.

This clone has a handful of counts. The chain joins TRBV5-1 to TRBJ1-4; D is unclear. CDR1 and CDR2 from the germline V gene are SGHRS and YFSETQ. V lost 0 bases to trimming and J lost 0 bases, with 6 bases between them. The CDR3 extends over 15 amino acids. CDR3 amino acids: CASSLVAATNEKLFF. The DNA for the CDR3 is TGCGCCAGCAGCTTGGTGGCAGCAACTAATGAAAAACTGTTTTTT.

V gene TRBV6-1 combines with J gene TRBJ2-7; 7 bases are shared with TRBD1. Per the germline V gene, CDR1 is MNHNS and CDR2 is SASEGT. The CDR3 consists of 13 residues. V was clipped by 2 bases and J by 6 bases; unmatched bases: 4. CDR3 protein: CASSEIRGREQYF. CDR3 sequence (DNA): TGTGCCAGCAGTGAAATAAGGGGGCGCGAGCAGTACTTC.

The chain combines TRBV7-6 with TRBJ2-3, with a tentative D call TRBD1 (6 bases). The length of the CDR3 is 18 residues. The V and J ends lost 0 bases and 5 bases respectively, with 21 bases between them. CDR1 and CDR2 from the germline V gene are SGHVS and FNYEAQ. In DNA, the CDR3 is TGTGCCAGCAGCTTAGCGGGGGACCCTGGGGGCTCTGGAGATACGCAGTATTTT. Encoded protein: CASSLAGDPGGSGDTQYF. The full variable domain, rest sourced from reference TRBV7-6 and TRBJ2-3, is GAGVSQSPRYKVTKRGQDVALRCDPISGHVSLYWYRQALGQGPEFLTYFNYEAQQDKSGLPNDRFSAERPEGSISTLTIQRTEQRDSAMYRCASSLAGDPGGSGDTQYFGPGTRLTVL.

V and J are TRBV6-5 and TRBJ2-7; 11 nucleotides line up with TRBD1. The germline V gene encodes CDR1 MNHEY and CDR2 SVGAGI. After removal of 8 bases from V and 6 bases from J, the junction contained 6 bases not matched to a gene. CDR3 length: 13 residues. The chain's CDR3 is CASHGGQGGEQYF. CDR3 DNA: TGTGCCAGCCACGGGGGACAGGGGGGCGAGCAGTACTTC.

The genes are TRBV19 and TRBJ2-5; TRBD1 matches at 9 bases. This CDR3 spans 14 amino acids. Germline CDR1 reads LNHDA; CDR2 reads SQIVND (reference sequence). V was clipped by 6 bases and J by 4 bases; unmatched bases: 6. CDR3 sequence reads: CASRSTGGRETQYF. DNA of the CDR3: TGTGCCAGTAGGTCGACAGGGGGTCGAGAGACCCAGTACTTC.